The 8 T cell receptor beta chains presented below share a single source sample, sequenced in a study of CD8 T cells in Susac syndrome. Random hexamers were used to reverse transcribe the RNA input (roughly 0.5 to 1 ug). TCRdb itself ran the immunoSEQ multiplex PCR reads through MiXCR, one entry per CDR3 protein. The sample holds 50,000 or so distinct CDR3 sequences, 85% to 95% seen once. Sequencing input: CD8+ T cells from PBMCs. Receptor source: a human donor in good health.

The rearrangement links TRBV3-1 to TRBJ2-3; 13 nucleotides match TRBD2. The length of the CDR3 is 17 residues. The germline V gene encodes CDR1 LGHDT and CDR2 YNNKEL (reference sequence). J was trimmed by 6 bases and V by 4 bases; bases with no gene match: 10. CDR3 bases: TGTGCCAGCAGCCGTGGGACTAGCGGGGCCTTGGGGGATACGCAGTATTTT. This translates into CASSRGTSGALGDTQYF.

The V gene is TRBV7-2, the J gene TRBJ2-7, with 8 positions matching TRBD2. Germline V gene sequence: CDR1 SGHTA, CDR2 FQGNSA. The CDR3 runs 15 residues. Unmatched junction bases numbered 8, after V lost 5 bases and J lost 2 bases. This CDR3 reads CASSLTSGTTYEQYF. The DNA of the CDR3 is TGTGCCAGCAGCCTTACTAGCGGAACTACCTACGAGCAGTACTTC.

The genes are TRBV6-2 or TRBV6-3 and TRBJ1-5; D not certain. Germline loops: CDR1 MNHEY, CDR2 SVGEGT. The ends were cut back, 2 bases at V and 3 bases at J, with 11 bases in the middle. The CDR3 is 15 residues long. Here the CDR3 reads CASSYADGTNQPQHF. The CDR3 DNA reads TGTGCCAGCAGTTACGCGGACGGCACCAATCAGCCCCAGCATTTT.

This chain connects TRBV7-9 to TRBJ2-1, with TRBD2 identical over 13 bases. V shed 4 bases and J 3 bases; nucleotides not matched to a gene: 6. Germline values: CDR1 SEHNR, CDR2 FQNEAQ (reference sequence). The CDR3 length is 17 residues. The CDR3 loop reads CASSSGLAGVSYNEQFF. CDR3 DNA: TGTGCCAGCAGCTCCGGACTAGCGGGAGTGAGCTACAATGAGCAGTTCTTC.

Only one count was recorded for this clonotype. The chain has TRBV4-1 and TRBJ2-3; unclear D gene. The CDR3 runs to 16 residues. With 4 bases removed from V and 6 bases from J, the gap between germline ends came to 20 bases. Germline lookup yields CDR1 MGHRA and CDR2 YSYEKL. Written as DNA, the CDR3 is TGCGCCAGCAGCCTGATCCTCGAGCTTCAGTCCGATACGCAGTATTTT. It yields the protein CASSLILELQSDTQYF.

V usage is TRBV6-6 and J usage is TRBJ1-6; TRBD1 might be the D (6 bases). The ends were cut back, 6 bases at V and 8 bases at J, with 17 bases in the middle. Germline V CDR1 and CDR2: MNHNY, SVGAGI (reference sequence). The CDR3 contains 15 residues. The CDR3: CASRAVQGRDSPLHF. CDR3 sequence (DNA): TGTGCCAGCAGGGCGGTACAGGGTAGGGATTCACCCCTCCACTTT.

V is TRBV7-9 and J is TRBJ1-5; 9 bases line up with TRBD1. Germline-derived CDR1 and CDR2 are SEHNR and FQNEAQ (reference sequence). This CDR3 spans 16 amino acids. The ends lost 2 bases at V and 0 bases at J; junction bases unmatched: 2. Here the CDR3 DNA reads TGTGCCAGCAGCTTATGGACAGGGGATAGCAATCAGCCCCAGCATTTT. Translated, it gives CASSLWTGDSNQPQHF.

V gene TRBV7-9 combines with J gene TRBJ2-5; the D gene is possibly TRBD1 (6 bases). Germline assignment: CDR1 SEHNR and CDR2 FQNEAQ (reference sequence). The V and J ends lost 1 base and 4 bases respectively, with 10 bases between them. The CDR3 sequence is 14 residues long. In nucleotides, the CDR3 is TGTGCCAGCAGCTTAGACAGGGTAGGAGAGACCCAGTACTTC. It translates to CASSLDRVGETQYF. The variable domain in full, completed from reference TRBV7-9 and TRBJ2-5, reads DTGVSQNPRHKITKRGQNVTFRCDPISEHNRLYWYRQTLGQGPEFLTYFQNEAQLEKSRLLSDRFSAERPKGSFSTLEIQRTEQGDSAMYLCASSLDRVGETQYFGPGTRLLVL.